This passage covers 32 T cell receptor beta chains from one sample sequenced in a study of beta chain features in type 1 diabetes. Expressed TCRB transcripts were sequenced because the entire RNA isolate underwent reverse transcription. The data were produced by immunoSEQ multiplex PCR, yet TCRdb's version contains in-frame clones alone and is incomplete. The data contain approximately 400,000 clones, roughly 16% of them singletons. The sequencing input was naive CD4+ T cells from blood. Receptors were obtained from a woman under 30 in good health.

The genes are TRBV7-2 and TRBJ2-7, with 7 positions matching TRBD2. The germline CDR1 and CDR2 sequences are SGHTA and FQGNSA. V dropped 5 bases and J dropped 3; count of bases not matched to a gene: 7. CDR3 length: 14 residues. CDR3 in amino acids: CASSPDWTSYEQYF. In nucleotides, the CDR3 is TGTGCCAGCAGCCCCGATTGGACTAGCTACGAGCAGTACTTC.

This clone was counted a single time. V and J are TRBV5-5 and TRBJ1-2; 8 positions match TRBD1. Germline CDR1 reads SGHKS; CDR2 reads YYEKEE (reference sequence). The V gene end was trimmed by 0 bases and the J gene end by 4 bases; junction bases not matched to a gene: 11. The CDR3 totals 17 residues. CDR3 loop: CASSLDPPTGEAYGYTF. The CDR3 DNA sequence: TGTGCCAGCAGCTTGGACCCCCCGACAGGGGAGGCCTATGGCTACACCTTC.

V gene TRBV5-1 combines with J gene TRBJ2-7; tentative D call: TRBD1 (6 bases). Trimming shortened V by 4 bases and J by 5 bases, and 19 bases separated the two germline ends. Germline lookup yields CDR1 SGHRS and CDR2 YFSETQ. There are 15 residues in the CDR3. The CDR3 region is CASSLGLAGADEQYF. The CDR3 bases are TGCGCCAGCAGCCTGGGCTTGGCAGGGGCGGACGAGCAGTACTTC.

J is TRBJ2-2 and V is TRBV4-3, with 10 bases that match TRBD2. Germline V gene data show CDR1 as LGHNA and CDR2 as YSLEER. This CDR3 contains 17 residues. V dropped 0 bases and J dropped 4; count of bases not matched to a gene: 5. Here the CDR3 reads CASSQDSVAGGTGELFF. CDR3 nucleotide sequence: TGCGCCAGCAGCCAAGATTCGGTAGCGGGAGGCACCGGGGAGCTGTTTTTT.

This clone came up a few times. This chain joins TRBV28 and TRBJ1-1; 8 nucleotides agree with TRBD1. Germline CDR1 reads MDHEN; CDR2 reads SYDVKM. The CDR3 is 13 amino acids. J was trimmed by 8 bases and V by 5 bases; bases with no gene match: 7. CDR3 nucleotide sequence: TGTGCCAGCAGTCGAGGACAGGGCCTAGAAGCTTTCTTT. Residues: CASSRGQGLEAFF.

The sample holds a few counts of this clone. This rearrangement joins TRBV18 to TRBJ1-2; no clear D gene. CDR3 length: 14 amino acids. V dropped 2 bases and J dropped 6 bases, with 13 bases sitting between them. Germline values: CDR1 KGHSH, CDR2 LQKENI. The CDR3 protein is CASSPGREANGYTF. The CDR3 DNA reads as TGTGCCAGCTCACCAGGGAGGGAGGCGAATGGCTACACCTTC.

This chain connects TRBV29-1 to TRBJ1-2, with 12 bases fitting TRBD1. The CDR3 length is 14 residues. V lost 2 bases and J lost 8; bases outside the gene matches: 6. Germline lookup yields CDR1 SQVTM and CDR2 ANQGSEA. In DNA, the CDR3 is TGCAGCGTTGAACCGGGACAGGGGGCGGGCGGCTACACCTTC. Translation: CSVEPGQGAGGYTF.

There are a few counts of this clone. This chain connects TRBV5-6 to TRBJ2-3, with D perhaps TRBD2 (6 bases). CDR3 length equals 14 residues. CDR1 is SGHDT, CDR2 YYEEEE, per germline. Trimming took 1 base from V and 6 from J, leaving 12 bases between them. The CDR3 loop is CASSLWGSGDTQYF. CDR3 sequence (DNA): TGTGCCAGCAGCTTGTGGGGGAGCGGGGATACGCAGTATTTT.

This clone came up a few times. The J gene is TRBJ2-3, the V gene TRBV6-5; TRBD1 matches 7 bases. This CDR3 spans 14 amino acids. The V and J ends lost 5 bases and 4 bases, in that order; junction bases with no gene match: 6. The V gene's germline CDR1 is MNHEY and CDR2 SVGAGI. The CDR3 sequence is CASSRAGGPDTQYF. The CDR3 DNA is TGTGCCAGCAGTAGGGCAGGGGGACCAGATACGCAGTATTTT.

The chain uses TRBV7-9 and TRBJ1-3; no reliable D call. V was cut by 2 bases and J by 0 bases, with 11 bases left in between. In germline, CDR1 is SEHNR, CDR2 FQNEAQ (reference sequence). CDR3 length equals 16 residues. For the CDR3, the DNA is TGTGCCAGCAGCTTAATCGCGGCGTTCTCTGGAAACACCATATATTTT. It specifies CASSLIAAFSGNTIYF.

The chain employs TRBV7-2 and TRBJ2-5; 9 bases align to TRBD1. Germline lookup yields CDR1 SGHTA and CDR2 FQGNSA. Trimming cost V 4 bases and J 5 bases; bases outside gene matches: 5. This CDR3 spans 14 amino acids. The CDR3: CASSSWTGAETQYF. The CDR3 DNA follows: TGTGCCAGCAGCTCCTGGACAGGGGCGGAGACCCAGTACTTC.

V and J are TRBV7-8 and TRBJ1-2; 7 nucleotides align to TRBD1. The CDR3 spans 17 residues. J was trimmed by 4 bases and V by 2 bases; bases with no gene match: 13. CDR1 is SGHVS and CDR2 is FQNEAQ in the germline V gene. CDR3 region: CASSLYPSDRTIYGYTF. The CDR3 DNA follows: TGTGCCAGCAGCTTATACCCTTCGGACAGGACAATCTATGGCTACACCTTC. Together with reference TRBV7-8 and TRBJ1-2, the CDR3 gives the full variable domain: GAGVSQSPRYKVAKRGQDVALRCDPISGHVSLFWYQQALGQGPEFLTYFQNEAQLDKSGLPSDRFFAERPEGSVSTLKIQRTQQEDSAVYLCASSLYPSDRTIYGYTFGSGTRLTVV.

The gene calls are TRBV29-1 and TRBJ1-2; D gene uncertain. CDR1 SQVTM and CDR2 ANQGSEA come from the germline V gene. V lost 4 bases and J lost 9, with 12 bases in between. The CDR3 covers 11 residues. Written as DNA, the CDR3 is TGCAGCGTTGGCCCCCTGTACAGCTACACCTTC. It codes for CSVGPLYSYTF.

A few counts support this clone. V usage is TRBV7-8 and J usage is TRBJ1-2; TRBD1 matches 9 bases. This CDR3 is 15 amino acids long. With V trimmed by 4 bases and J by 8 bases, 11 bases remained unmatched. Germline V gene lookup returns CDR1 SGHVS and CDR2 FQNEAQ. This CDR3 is CASSSPGQGAGGYTF. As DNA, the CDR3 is TGTGCCAGCAGCTCCCCGGGACAGGGAGCGGGCGGCTACACCTTC.

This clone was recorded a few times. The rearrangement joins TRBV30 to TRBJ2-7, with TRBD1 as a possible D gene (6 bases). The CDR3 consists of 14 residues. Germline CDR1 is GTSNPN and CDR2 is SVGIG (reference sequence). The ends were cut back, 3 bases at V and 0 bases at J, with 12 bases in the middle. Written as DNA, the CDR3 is TGTGCCTGGAGACCCGGACAGTTCTCCTACGAGCAGTACTTC. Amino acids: CAWRPGQFSYEQYF.

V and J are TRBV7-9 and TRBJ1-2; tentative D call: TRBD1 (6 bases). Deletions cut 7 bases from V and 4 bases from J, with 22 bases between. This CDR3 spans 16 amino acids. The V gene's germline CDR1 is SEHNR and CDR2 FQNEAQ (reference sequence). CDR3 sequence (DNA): TGTGCCAGCATCCCTGGGGGGGCCAGCCCAACCTATGGCTACACCTTC. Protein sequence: CASIPGGASPTYGYTF.

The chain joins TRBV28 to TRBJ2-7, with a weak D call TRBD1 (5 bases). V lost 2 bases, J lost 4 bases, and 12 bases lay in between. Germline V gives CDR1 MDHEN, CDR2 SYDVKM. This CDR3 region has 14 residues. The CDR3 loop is CASSLLQGLYEQYF. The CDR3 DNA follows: TGTGCCAGCAGTTTACTGCAGGGTCTGTACGAGCAGTACTTC.

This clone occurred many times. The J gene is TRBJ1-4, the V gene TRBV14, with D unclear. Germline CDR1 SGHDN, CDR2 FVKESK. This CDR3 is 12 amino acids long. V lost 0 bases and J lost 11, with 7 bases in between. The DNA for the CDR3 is TGTGCCAGCAGCCAAGATTCGCGTAAACTGTTTTTT. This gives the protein CASSQDSRKLFF.

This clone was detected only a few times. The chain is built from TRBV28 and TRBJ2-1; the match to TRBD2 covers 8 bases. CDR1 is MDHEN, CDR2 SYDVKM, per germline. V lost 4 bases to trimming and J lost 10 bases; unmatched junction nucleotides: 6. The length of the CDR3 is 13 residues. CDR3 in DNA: TGTGCCAGCAGTTCCCCCCGACTAGCGGAGCAGTTCTTC. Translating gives CASSSPRLAEQFF.

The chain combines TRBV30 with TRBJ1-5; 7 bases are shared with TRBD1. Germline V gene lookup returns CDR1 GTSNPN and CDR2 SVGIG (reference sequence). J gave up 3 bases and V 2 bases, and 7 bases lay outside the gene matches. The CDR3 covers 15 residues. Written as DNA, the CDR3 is TGTGCCTGGAGTCGATCCACAGGGGACAATCAGCCCCAGCATTTT. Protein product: CAWSRSTGDNQPQHF.

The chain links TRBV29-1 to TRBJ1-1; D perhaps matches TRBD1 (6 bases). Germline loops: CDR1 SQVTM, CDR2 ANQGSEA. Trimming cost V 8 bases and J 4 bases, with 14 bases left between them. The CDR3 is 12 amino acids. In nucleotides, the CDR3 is TGCAGCATAACAGGGTTTCGCACTGAAGCTTTCTTT. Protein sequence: CSITGFRTEAFF.

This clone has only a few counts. Here the CDR3 reads CASSKTGGTLADTQYF. The CDR3 DNA reads as TGTGCCAGCAGCAAAACAGGGGGCACTTTAGCAGATACGCAGTATTTT. The chain has TRBV9 and TRBJ2-3; 9 bases map to TRBD1. Per the germline V gene, CDR1 is SGDLS and CDR2 is YYNGEE. Trimming took 4 bases from V and 4 from J; bases not matched to a gene: 10. There are 16 residues in the CDR3.

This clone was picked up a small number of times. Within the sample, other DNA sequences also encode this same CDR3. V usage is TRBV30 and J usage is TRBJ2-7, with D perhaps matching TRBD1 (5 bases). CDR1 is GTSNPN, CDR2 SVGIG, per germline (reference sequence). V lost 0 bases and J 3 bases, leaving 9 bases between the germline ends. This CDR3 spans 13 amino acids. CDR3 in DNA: TGTGCCTGGAGTGTAGGGGTGAGCTACGAGCAGTACTTC. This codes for CAWSVGVSYEQYF.

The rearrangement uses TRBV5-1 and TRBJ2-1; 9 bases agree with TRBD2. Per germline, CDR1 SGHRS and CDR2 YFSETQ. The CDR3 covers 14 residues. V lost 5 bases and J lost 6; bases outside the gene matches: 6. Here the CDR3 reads CASRALAGSNEQFF. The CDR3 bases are TGCGCCAGCAGGGCGCTAGCGGGGTCCAATGAGCAGTTCTTC.

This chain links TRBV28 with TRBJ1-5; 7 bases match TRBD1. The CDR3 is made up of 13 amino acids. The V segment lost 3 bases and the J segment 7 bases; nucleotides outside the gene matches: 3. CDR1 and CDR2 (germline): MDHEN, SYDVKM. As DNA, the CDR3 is TGTGCCAGCAGTTTTATAGGGGGCCAGCCCCAGCATTTT. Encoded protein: CASSFIGGQPQHF.

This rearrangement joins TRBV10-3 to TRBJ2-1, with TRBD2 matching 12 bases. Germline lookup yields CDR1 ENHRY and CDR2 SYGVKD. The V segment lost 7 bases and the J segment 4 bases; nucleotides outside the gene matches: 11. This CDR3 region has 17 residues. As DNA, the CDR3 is TGTGCCATCAACCAATTGACTAGCGGGAGTCGGTACAATGAGCAGTTCTTC. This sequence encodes CAINQLTSGSRYNEQFF.

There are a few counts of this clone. The CDR3 here is CSVQDATNEKLFF. The CDR3, as DNA: TGCAGCGTACAGGATGCAACTAATGAAAAACTGTTTTTT. V is TRBV29-1 and J is TRBJ1-4, with D possibly TRBD1 on 5 matching bases. Germline assignment: CDR1 SQVTM and CDR2 ANQGSEA. The CDR3 consists of 13 residues. The V and J ends lost 6 bases and 0 bases respectively, with 8 bases between them.

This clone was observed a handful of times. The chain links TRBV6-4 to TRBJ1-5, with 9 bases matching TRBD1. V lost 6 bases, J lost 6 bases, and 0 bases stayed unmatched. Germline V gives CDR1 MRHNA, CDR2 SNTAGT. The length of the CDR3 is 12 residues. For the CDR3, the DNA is TGTGCCAGCAGGGACAGGGGTCAGCCCCAGCATTTT. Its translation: CASRDRGQPQHF.

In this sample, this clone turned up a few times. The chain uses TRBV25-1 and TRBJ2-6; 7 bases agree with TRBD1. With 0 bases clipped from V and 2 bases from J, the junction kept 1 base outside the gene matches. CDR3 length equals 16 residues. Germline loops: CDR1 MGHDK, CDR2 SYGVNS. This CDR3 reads CASSEYDRAGANVLTF. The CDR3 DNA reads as TGTGCCAGCAGTGAATATGACAGGGCTGGGGCCAACGTCCTGACTTTC.

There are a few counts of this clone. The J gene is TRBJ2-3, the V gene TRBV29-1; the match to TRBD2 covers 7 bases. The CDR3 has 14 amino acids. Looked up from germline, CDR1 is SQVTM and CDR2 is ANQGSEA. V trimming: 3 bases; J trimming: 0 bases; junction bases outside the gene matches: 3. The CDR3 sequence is CSVDGGVSTDTQYF. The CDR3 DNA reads TGCAGCGTTGATGGGGGGGTGAGCACAGATACGCAGTATTTT.

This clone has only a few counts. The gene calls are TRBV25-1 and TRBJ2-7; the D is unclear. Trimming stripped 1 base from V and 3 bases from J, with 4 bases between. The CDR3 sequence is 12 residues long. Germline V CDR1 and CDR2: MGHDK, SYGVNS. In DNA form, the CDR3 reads TGTGCCAGCAGTGAATCCGTCTACGAGCAGTACTTC. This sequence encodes CASSESVYEQYF.

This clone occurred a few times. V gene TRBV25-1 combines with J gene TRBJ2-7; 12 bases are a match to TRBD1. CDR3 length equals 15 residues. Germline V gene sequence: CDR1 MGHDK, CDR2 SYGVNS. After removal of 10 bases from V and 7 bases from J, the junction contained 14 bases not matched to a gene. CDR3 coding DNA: TGTGCCACTGGGGACAGGGGGCGGATTCTGGGTGAGCAGTACTTC. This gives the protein CATGDRGRILGEQYF.